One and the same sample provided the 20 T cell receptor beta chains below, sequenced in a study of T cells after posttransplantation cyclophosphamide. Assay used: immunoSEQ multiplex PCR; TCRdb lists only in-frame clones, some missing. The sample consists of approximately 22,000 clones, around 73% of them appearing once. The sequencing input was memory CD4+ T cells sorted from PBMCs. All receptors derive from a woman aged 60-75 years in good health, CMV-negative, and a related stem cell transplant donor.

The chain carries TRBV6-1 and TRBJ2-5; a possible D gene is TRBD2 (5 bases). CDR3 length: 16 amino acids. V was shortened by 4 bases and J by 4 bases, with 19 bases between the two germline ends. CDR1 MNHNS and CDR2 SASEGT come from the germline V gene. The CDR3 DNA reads TGTGCCAGCAGTGGCCACGAAACTAGTAGGCGAGAGACCCAGTACTTC. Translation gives CASSGHETSRRETQYF.

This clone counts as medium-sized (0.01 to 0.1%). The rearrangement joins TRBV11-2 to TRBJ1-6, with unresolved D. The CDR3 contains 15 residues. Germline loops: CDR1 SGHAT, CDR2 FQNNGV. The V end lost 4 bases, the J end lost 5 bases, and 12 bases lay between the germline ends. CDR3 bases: TGTGCCAGCAGCTCAGAGGCGGCGAATAATTCACCCCTCCACTTT. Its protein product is CASSSEAANNSPLHF.

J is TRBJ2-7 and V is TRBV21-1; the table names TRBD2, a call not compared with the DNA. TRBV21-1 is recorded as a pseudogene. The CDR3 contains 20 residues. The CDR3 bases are TGTGCCAGCAGCAAACGCCGACTAGCGGGAGCAGTCTCTCCTTTGCACGAGCAGTACTTC. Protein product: CASSKRRLAGAVSPLHEQYF.

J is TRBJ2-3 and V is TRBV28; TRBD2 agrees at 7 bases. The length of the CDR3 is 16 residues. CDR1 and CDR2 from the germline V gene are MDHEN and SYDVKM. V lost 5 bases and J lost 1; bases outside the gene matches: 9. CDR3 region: CASSLAGAWGTDTQYF. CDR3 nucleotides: TGTGCCAGCAGTCTTGCGGGAGCCTGGGGCACAGATACGCAGTATTTT. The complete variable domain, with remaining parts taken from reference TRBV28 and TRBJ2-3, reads DVKVTQSSRYLVKRTGEKVFLECVQDMDHENMFWYRQDPGLGLRLIYFSYDVKMKEKGDIPEGYSVSREKKERFSLILESASTNQTSMYLCASSLAGAWGTDTQYFGPGTRLTVL.

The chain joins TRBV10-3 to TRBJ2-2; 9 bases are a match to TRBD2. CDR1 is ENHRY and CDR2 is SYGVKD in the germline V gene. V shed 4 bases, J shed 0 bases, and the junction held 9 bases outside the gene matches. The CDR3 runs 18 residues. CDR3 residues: CAISGLAVEPANTGELFF. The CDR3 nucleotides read TGTGCCATCAGTGGACTAGCGGTCGAACCCGCGAACACCGGGGAGCTGTTTTTT.

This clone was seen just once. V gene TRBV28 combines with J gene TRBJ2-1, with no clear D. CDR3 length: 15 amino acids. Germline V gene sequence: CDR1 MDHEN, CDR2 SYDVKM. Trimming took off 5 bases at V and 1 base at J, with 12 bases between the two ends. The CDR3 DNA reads TGTGCCAGCAGTCCCCCCTTACTTTCCTACAATGAGCAGTTCTTC. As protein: CASSPPLLSYNEQFF.

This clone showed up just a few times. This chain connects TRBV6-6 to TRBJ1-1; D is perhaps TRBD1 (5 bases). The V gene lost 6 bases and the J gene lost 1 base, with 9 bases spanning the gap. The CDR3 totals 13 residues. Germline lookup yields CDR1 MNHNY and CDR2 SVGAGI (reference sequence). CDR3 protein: CASRPGQNTEAFF. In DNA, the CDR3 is TGTGCCAGCAGGCCAGGACAGAACACTGAAGCTTTCTTT.

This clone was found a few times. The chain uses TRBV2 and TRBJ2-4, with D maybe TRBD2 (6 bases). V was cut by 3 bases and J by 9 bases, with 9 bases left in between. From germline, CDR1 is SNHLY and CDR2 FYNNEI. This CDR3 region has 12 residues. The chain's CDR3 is CASSDWRGIQYF. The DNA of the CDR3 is TGTGCCAGCAGTGATTGGAGGGGCATTCAGTACTTC.

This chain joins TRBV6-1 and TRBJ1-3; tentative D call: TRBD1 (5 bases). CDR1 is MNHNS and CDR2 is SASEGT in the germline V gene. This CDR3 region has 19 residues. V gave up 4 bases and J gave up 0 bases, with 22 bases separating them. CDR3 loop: CASSGGQSVGVISGNTIYF. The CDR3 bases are TGTGCCAGCAGTGGGGGCCAAAGTGTTGGGGTTATCTCTGGAAACACCATATATTTT.

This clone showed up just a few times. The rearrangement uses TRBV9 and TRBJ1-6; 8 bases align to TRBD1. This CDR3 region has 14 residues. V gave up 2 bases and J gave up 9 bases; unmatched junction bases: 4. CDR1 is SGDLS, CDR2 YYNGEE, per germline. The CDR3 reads CASSVGQVVSPLHF. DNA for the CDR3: TGTGCCAGCAGCGTGGGACAGGTTGTTTCACCCCTCCACTTT. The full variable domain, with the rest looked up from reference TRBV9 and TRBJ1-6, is DSGVTQTPKHLITATGQRVTLRCSPRSGDLSVYWYQQSLDQGLQFLIQYYNGEERAKGNILERFSAQQFPDLHSELNLSSLELGDSALYFCASSVGQVVSPLHFGNGTRLTVT.

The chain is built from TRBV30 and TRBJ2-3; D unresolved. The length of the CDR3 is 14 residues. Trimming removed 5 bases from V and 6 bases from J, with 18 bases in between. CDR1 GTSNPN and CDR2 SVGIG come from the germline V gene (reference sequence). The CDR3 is CAWQVSSLGDTQYF. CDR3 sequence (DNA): TGTGCCTGGCAGGTGTCGTCGCTCGGCGATACGCAGTATTTT.

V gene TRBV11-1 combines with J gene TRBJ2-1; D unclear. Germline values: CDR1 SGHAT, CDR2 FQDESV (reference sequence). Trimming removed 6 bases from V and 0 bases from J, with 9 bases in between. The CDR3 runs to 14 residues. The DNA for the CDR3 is TGTGCCAGCAGTCTAGGCGTCTCCTACAATGAGCAGTTCTTC. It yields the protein CASSLGVSYNEQFF.

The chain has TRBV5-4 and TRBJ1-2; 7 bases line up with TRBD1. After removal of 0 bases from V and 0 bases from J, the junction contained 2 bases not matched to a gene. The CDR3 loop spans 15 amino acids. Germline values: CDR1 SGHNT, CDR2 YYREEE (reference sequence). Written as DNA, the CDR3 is TGTGCCAGCAGCTTGGGACAGGGTACTAACTATGGCTACACCTTC. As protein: CASSLGQGTNYGYTF.

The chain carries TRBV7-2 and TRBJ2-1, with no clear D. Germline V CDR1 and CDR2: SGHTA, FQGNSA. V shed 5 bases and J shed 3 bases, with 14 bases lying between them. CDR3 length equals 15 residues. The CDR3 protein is CASSPPGFGYNEQFF. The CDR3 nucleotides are TGTGCCAGCAGCCCGCCCGGGTTTGGCTACAATGAGCAGTTCTTC.

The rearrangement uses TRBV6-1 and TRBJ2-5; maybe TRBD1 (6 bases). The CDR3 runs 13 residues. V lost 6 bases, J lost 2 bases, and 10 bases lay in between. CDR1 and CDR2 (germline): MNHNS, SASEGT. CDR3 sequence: CASRNTGQETQYF. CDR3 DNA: TGTGCCAGCAGGAATACAGGGCAAGAGACCCAGTACTTC.

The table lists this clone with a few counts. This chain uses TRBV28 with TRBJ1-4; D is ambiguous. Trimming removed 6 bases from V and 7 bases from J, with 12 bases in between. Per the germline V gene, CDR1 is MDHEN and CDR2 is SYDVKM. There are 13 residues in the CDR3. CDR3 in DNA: TGTGCCAGCAGGGGCCCGGGGAGTGAAAAACTGTTTTTT. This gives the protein CASRGPGSEKLFF.

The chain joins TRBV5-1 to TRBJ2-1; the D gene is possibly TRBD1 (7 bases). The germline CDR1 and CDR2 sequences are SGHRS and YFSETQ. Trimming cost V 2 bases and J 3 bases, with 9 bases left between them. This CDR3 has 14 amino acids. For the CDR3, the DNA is TGCGCCAGCAGCTTCCAGGGGGGCTACAATGAGCAGTTCTTC. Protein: CASSFQGGYNEQFF. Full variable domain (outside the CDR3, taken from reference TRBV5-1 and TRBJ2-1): KAGVTQTPRYLIKTRGQQVTLSCSPISGHRSVSWYQQTPGQGLQFLFEYFSETQRNKGNFPGRFSGRQFSNSRSEMNVSTLELGDSALYLCASSFQGGYNEQFFGPGTRLTVL.

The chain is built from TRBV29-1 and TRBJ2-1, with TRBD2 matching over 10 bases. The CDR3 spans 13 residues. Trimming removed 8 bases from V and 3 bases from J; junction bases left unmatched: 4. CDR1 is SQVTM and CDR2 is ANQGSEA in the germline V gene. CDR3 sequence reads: CSLWTSGYNEQFF. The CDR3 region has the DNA TGCAGCCTCTGGACTAGCGGCTACAATGAGCAGTTCTTC.

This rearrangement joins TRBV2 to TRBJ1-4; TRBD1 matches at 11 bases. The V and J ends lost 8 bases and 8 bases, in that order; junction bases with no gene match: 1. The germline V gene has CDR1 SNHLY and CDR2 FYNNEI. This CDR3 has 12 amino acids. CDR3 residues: CASGTGGEKLFF. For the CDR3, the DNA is TGTGCCAGCGGGACAGGGGGAGAAAAACTGTTTTTT.

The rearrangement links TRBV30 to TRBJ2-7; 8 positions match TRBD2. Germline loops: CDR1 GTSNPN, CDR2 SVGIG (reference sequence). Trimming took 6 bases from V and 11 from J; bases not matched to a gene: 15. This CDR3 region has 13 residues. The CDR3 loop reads CACLPAGRDDKYF. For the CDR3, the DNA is TGTGCCTGCCTACCCGCCGGGAGGGACGATAAGTACTTC.